This TCR beta chain was identified during a study of T-cell memory formation after mild COVID-19. This clonotype was counted only a few times. What it binds is not known. In TCRdb, the 5' RACE reads were re-called with MiXCR into one record per CDR3 protein. The table records 200,000 to 250,000 distinct CDR3 sequences, 9% to 10% of them present only once. The CDR3 spans 17 residues. V lost 1 base to trimming and J lost 3 bases, with 18 bases between them. The germline V gene has CDR1 KGHSH and CDR2 LQKENI. Whole-study findings and limits: Contracting CD4+ clones sat mainly in CM and EM; CD8+ in EMRA.

Sample: PBMCs or a T cell subset sorted from them (not recorded which). The source of this sequence is a man younger than 35 who had mild COVID-19 (a few samples of this study predate the infection). Cell type and time point are not known. The rearrangement links TRBV18 to TRBJ1-1; a possible D gene is TRBD1 (6 bases). The CDR3: CASSPRLTGSSYTEAFF. The DNA for the CDR3 is TGTGCCAGCTCACCACGGTTAACAGGGTCTTCTTACACTGAAGCTTTCTTT.